This T cell receptor beta chain is from a study of blood T cell repertoires in COVID-19. Across the whole study: Sources were T cells, B-cell-depleted T cells, or PBMCs; the material itself was cDNA or gDNA.

Clones were read by immunoSEQ multiplex PCR, and TCRdb kept only the in-frame ones, dropping some. The sample lists under 250,000 clones, 85% to 90% seen once, with about 9.9% in the top ten. CDR3 size: 12 residues. CDR1 MDHEN and CDR2 SYDVKM come from the germline V gene. Between the trimmed V and J ends, which lost 8 bases and 3 bases, there was a span of 10 bases. The TCR was taken from a man aged 45-65 years with COVID-19, enrolled during active disease. This chain joins TRBV28 and TRBJ1-2, with D perhaps matching TRBD1 (5 bases). The sample was peripheral blood. The CDR3 coding sequence is TGTGCCAGCGGGGGGATAGACTATGGCTACACCTTC. This encodes CASGGIDYGYTF.